The 28 T cell receptor beta chains reported below all come from one sample, sequenced in a study of beta chain features in type 1 diabetes. Study-level points and caveats: Patients with Type 1 diabetes showed moderately but significantly shorter TCRB CDR3s in all four CD4+ subsets.

Every isolated RNA sample was fully reverse transcribed, so sequencing captured expressed TCRB transcripts. The method was immunoSEQ multiplex PCR; TCRdb's version includes in-frame clones alone and lacks a portion of them. The repertoire holds about 240,000 clones, about 14% seen once, with approximately 0.02% in the top ten. Antigens of these TCRs are unknown. Sequencing input: naive CD4+ T cells from blood. Receptors originate from a man aged 30-40 years with type 1 diabetes.

This clone has more than one count but fewer than ten. CDR3 nucleotides: TGTGCCTGGGGACAGGGGACCTTGGACGAGCAGTACTTC. This sequence encodes CAWGQGTLDEQYF. The V call is TRBV30, the J call TRBJ2-7; TRBD1 matches 9 bases. Per germline, CDR1 GTSNPN and CDR2 SVGIG (reference sequence). The CDR3 is made up of 13 amino acids. Trimming cost V 5 bases and J 5 bases; bases outside gene matches: 7.

The CDR3: CASSIGSITGELFF. CDR3 in DNA: TGTGCCAGTAGTATCGGGAGTATCACCGGGGAGCTGTTTTTT. The rearrangement joins TRBV19 to TRBJ2-2; possibly TRBD2 for D (6 bases). CDR1 is LNHDA and CDR2 is SQIVND in the germline V gene (reference sequence). The CDR3 runs 14 residues. V lost 3 bases to trimming and J lost 4 bases, with 9 bases between them.

This clone was counted only a few times. The chain has TRBV29-1 and TRBJ1-1; possibly TRBD1 for D (5 bases). The length of the CDR3 is 13 residues. Germline CDR1 reads SQVTM; CDR2 reads ANQGSEA. V shed 3 bases and J shed 2 bases, with 10 bases lying between them. The CDR3 region has the DNA TGCAGCGTTGATGTCAGGGAAAACACTGAAGCTTTCTTT. Translation gives CSVDVRENTEAFF. The entire variable domain, with the rest obtained from reference TRBV29-1 and TRBJ1-1, is as follows: SAVISQKPSRDICQRGTSLTIQCQVDSQVTMMFWYRQQPGQSLTLIATANQGSEATYESGFVIDKFPISRPNLTFSTLTVSNMSPEDSSIYLCSVDVRENTEAFFGQGTRLTVV.

V and J are TRBV11-2 and TRBJ1-1, with a tentative D call TRBD1 (6 bases). Germline values: CDR1 SGHAT, CDR2 FQNNGV. V was shortened by 6 bases and J by 3 bases, with 14 bases between the two germline ends. The CDR3 runs to 14 residues. The CDR3 nucleotides are TGTGCCAGCAGTTTTCTTGAGGGGGACACTGAAGCTTTCTTT. It translates to CASSFLEGDTEAFF.

The rearrangement uses TRBV28 and TRBJ1-2; 11 positions match TRBD1. There are 15 residues in the CDR3. CDR1 MDHEN and CDR2 SYDVKM come from the germline V gene. The junction had 5 bases not matched to a gene; V was cut back by 6 bases and J by 2 bases. The CDR3 here is CASRPRDRGNYGYTF. The CDR3 nucleotides read TGTGCCAGCAGACCCCGGGACAGGGGGAACTATGGCTACACCTTC.

The chain employs TRBV30 and TRBJ1-1; no reliable D call. The CDR3 is 11 amino acids. The ends were cut back, 0 bases at V and 8 bases at J, with 7 bases in the middle. Germline CDR1 reads GTSNPN; CDR2 reads SVGIG (reference sequence). CDR3: CAWSVALEAFF. CDR3 DNA: TGTGCCTGGAGTGTAGCGCTAGAAGCTTTCTTT.

This clone came up a few times. This chain uses TRBV6-6 with TRBJ2-7, with 8 bases aligning to TRBD1. V gave up 2 bases and J gave up 3 bases; unmatched junction bases: 9. This CDR3 contains 16 residues. Looked up from germline, CDR1 is MNHNY and CDR2 is SVGAGI (reference sequence). The CDR3 is CASSYGTPDRDYEQYF. Here the CDR3 DNA reads TGTGCCAGCAGTTACGGTACTCCGGACAGGGACTACGAGCAGTACTTC.

This clone was recorded a few times. The V and J genes are TRBV18 and TRBJ1-1; TRBD1 matches 10 bases. V lost 4 bases and J lost 0; bases outside the gene matches: 5. Germline CDR1 is KGHSH and CDR2 is LQKENI. The CDR3 is made up of 16 amino acids. In nucleotides, the CDR3 is TGTGCCAGCTCACTCTCGGACAGGGGGATGAACACTGAAGCTTTCTTT. It is translated as CASSLSDRGMNTEAFF.

J is TRBJ2-1 and V is TRBV30; D might be TRBD1 (6 bases). Trimming pared 2 bases from V and 2 bases from J, leaving 13 bases between. There are 15 residues in the CDR3. CDR1 and CDR2 (germline): GTSNPN, SVGIG (reference sequence). This chain's CDR3 is CAWSTGTAAYNEQFF. The CDR3 DNA reads as TGTGCCTGGAGTACAGGGACGGCGGCCTACAATGAGCAGTTCTTC.

The V gene is TRBV19, the J gene TRBJ2-7; 13 nucleotides match TRBD2. J lost 7 bases, V lost 5 bases, and 8 bases had no gene match. This CDR3 is 15 amino acids long. Germline loops: CDR1 LNHDA, CDR2 SQIVND (reference sequence). The CDR3 loop reads CASSPGLAGVGEQYF. The CDR3 region has the DNA TGTGCCAGTAGTCCAGGACTAGCGGGAGTGGGAGAGCAGTACTTC.

The rearrangement links TRBV29-1 to TRBJ2-3; perhaps TRBD2 as D (5 bases). Trimming stripped 2 bases from V and 1 base from J, with 10 bases between. This CDR3 region has 14 residues. The germline gives CDR1 SQVTM, CDR2 ANQGSEA. CDR3: CSVERGEGTDTQYF. In DNA, the CDR3 is TGCAGCGTTGAACGGGGTGAGGGCACAGATACGCAGTATTTT.

This clone turned up a few times. This sequence joins TRBV7-7 and TRBJ2-1; TRBD2 aligns across 11 bases. The CDR3 is 15 residues long. Germline trimming cut 4 bases from V and 2 bases from J; bases unmatched to any gene: 1. In germline, CDR1 is SSHAT, CDR2 FNYEAQ (reference sequence). CDR3: CASSSGLAAYNEQFF. Written as DNA, the CDR3 is TGTGCCAGCAGCTCGGGACTAGCGGCCTACAATGAGCAGTTCTTC. Complete variable domain (other parts from reference TRBV7-7 and TRBJ2-1): GAGVSQSPRYKVTKRGQDVTLRCDPISSHATLYWYQQALGQGPEFLTYFNYEAQPDKSGLPSDRFSAERPEGSISTLTIQRTEQRDSAMYRCASSSGLAAYNEQFFGPGTRLTVL.

This clone was seen a few times. This chain links TRBV5-6 with TRBJ2-4; tentative D call: TRBD1 (6 bases). From germline, CDR1 is SGHDT and CDR2 YYEEEE. V was pared by 2 bases and J by 7 bases, with 7 bases between. There are 12 residues in the CDR3. CDR3 bases: TGTGCCAGCAGCTTAACAGGGAACATTCAGTACTTC. As protein: CASSLTGNIQYF.

This chain uses TRBV6-5 with TRBJ2-7; 11 bases map to TRBD2. The junction had 6 bases not matched to a gene; V was cut back by 6 bases and J by 2 bases. Looked up from germline, CDR1 is MNHEY and CDR2 is SVGAGI. CDR3 length: 15 amino acids. The CDR3 DNA sequence: TGTGCCAGCAGGACCGGGACTAGCGGACCCTACGAGCAGTACTTC. This translates into CASRTGTSGPYEQYF.

This rearrangement joins TRBV29-1 to TRBJ1-2, with D hard to call. Trimming removed 4 bases from V and 8 bases from J, with 8 bases in between. The CDR3 covers 10 residues. Germline V gene sequence: CDR1 SQVTM, CDR2 ANQGSEA. The CDR3 reads CSVAPGGYTF. The CDR3 bases are TGCAGCGTTGCCCCGGGGGGCTACACCTTC.

This clone was seen at least ten times. The rearrangement joins TRBV30 to TRBJ2-1; D is unresolved. CDR3 size: 11 residues. Trimming removed 1 base at V and 6 bases at J, with 4 bases between. CDR1 is GTSNPN and CDR2 is SVGIG in the germline V gene (reference sequence). In nucleotides, the CDR3 is TGTGCCTGGAGTGGAGCCAATGAGCAGTTCTTC. It encodes CAWSGANEQFF.

This clone was counted between two and nine times. The chain couples TRBV2 to TRBJ1-2, with 7 positions matching TRBD1. The CDR3 covers 12 residues. V dropped 4 bases and J dropped 7; count of bases not matched to a gene: 3. Germline CDR1 reads SNHLY; CDR2 reads FYNNEI. The CDR3: CASSVTGFGYTF. In DNA form, the CDR3 reads TGTGCCAGCAGTGTGACAGGGTTTGGCTACACCTTC. Combining the CDR3 with reference TRBV2 and TRBJ1-2 gives the whole variable domain EPEVTQTPSHQVTQMGQEVILRCVPISNHLYFYWYRQILGQKVEFLVSFYNNEISEKSEIFDDQFSVERPDGSNFTLKIRSTKLEDSAMYFCASSVTGFGYTFGSGTRLTVV.

This clone has only a few counts. The chain has TRBV25-1 and TRBJ1-5; the D is unclear. V lost 0 bases, J lost 1 base, and 10 bases lay in between. The CDR3 runs to 16 residues. Germline V lookup: CDR1 MGHDK, CDR2 SYGVNS. CDR3 sequence: CASSEYSLGSNQPQHF. DNA for the CDR3: TGTGCCAGCAGTGAATATTCCCTAGGAAGCAATCAGCCCCAGCATTTT.

This clone was seen only a few times. The genes are TRBV6-5 and TRBJ1-1; D possibly corresponds to TRBD1 (5 bases). This CDR3 contains 14 residues. Germline V lookup: CDR1 MNHEY, CDR2 SVGAGI. V was trimmed by 6 bases and J by 4 bases, leaving 15 bases between them. CDR3 in DNA: TGTGCCAGCAGATCCTCAGGGCCCATCACTGAAGCTTTCTTT. It yields the protein CASRSSGPITEAFF.

This clone has a handful of counts. This sequence joins TRBV5-1 and TRBJ1-1, with 7 positions matching TRBD1. The CDR3 consists of 14 residues. Germline-derived CDR1 and CDR2 are SGHRS and YFSETQ. Losses at the gene ends were 6 bases for V and 0 bases for J; bases not matched to a gene: 5. In nucleotides, the CDR3 is TGCGCCAGCACCAGACAGGGTTTGAACACTGAAGCTTTCTTT. Amino acid sequence: CASTRQGLNTEAFF.

There are a few counts of this clone. The chain combines TRBV5-1 with TRBJ2-5; 7 bases fit TRBD1. The trim removed 0 bases at V and 2 bases at J, leaving 1 base unmatched. Germline assignment: CDR1 SGHRS and CDR2 YFSETQ. This CDR3 is 14 amino acids long. The CDR3: CASSLAGQQETQYF. The CDR3 nucleotides are TGCGCCAGCAGCTTGGCGGGACAGCAAGAGACCCAGTACTTC.

V usage is TRBV11-3 and J usage is TRBJ2-7; perhaps TRBD1 as D (5 bases). Germline V gene lookup returns CDR1 SGHNT and CDR2 YENEEA. V dropped 4 bases and J dropped 6 bases, with 13 bases sitting between them. There are 13 residues in the CDR3. The CDR3 protein is CASSSQVSGEQYF. DNA of the CDR3: TGTGCCAGCAGCTCACAGGTGTCTGGCGAGCAGTACTTC.

V gene TRBV14 combines with J gene TRBJ2-7; 10 bases align to TRBD1. This CDR3 contains 15 residues. The germline V gene encodes CDR1 SGHDN and CDR2 FVKESK. Trimming removed 1 base from V and 2 bases from J; junction bases left unmatched: 2. Here the CDR3 reads CASSQGGQGAYEQYF. The CDR3 nucleotides are TGTGCCAGCAGCCAAGGTGGACAGGGGGCCTACGAGCAGTACTTC.

The chain couples TRBV7-9 to TRBJ1-2; 10 nucleotides line up with TRBD1. Germline-derived CDR1 and CDR2 are SEHNR and FQNEAQ (reference sequence). V lost 0 bases to trimming and J lost 7 bases; unmatched junction nucleotides: 2. This CDR3 spans 14 amino acids. CDR3 coding DNA: TGTGCCAGCAGCTTAGCGGACAGGGGGAGTGGCTACACCTTC. This gives the protein CASSLADRGSGYTF. The entire variable domain, with the rest obtained from reference TRBV7-9 and TRBJ1-2, is as follows: DTGVSQNPRHKITKRGQNVTFRCDPISEHNRLYWYRQTLGQGPEFLTYFQNEAQLEKSRLLSDRFSAERPKGSFSTLEIQRTEQGDSAMYLCASSLADRGSGYTFGSGTRLTVV.

This clone was counted a few times. The gene calls are TRBV5-1 and TRBJ2-5; 10 bases are a match to TRBD2. The CDR3 is 15 amino acids. The V and J ends lost 2 bases and 3 bases, in that order; junction bases with no gene match: 4. CDR1 is SGHRS, CDR2 YFSETQ, per germline. CDR3 amino acids: CASSFSLAGEETQYF. The CDR3 region has the DNA TGCGCCAGCAGCTTTTCCCTAGCGGGAGAAGAGACCCAGTACTTC.

The genes are TRBV9 and TRBJ2-5; D might be TRBD2 (5 bases). The CDR3 runs 15 residues. Germline CDR1 SGDLS, CDR2 YYNGEE. Trimming left V 4 bases short and J 9 bases short, with 22 bases between. The CDR3 DNA follows: TGTGCCAGCAGCCACCAAGATGCCGTCCCAGCGGCCCAGTACTTC. Its translation is CASSHQDAVPAAQYF.

The chain joins TRBV23-1 to TRBJ2-7; TRBD1 agrees at 8 bases. TRBV23-1 is given ORF status, its function remaining uncertain. J gave up 0 bases and V 8 bases, and 21 bases lay outside the gene matches. The CDR3 loop spans 19 amino acids. CDR3 in DNA: TGCGCCAGCGGACGACAGGGGCGAGACTGGGGAAGTAGCTCCTACGAGCAGTACTTC. Translated: CASGRQGRDWGSSSYEQYF.

For the CDR3, the DNA is TGTGCCAGCAGCCGCGGACTAGCGGGGGCCTACAATGAGCAGTTCTTC. This sequence encodes CASSRGLAGAYNEQFF. This chain links TRBV11-1 with TRBJ2-1; 13 bases are shared with TRBD2. CDR1 and CDR2 (germline): SGHAT, FQDESV (reference sequence). Losses at the gene ends were 5 bases for V and 2 bases for J; bases not matched to a gene: 3. There are 16 residues in the CDR3.